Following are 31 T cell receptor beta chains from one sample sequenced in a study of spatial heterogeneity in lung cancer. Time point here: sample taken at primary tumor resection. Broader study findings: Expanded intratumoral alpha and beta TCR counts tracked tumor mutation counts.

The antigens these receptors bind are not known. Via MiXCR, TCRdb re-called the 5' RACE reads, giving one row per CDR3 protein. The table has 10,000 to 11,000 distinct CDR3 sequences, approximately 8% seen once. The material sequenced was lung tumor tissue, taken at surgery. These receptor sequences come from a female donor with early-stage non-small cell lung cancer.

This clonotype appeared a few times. CDR3 bases: TGCGCCAGCAGCCAACAGGGGTCCCCTAATGGCTACACCTTC. Its protein is CASSQQGSPNGYTF. The chain recombines TRBV5-1 with TRBJ1-2; TRBD1 matches at 7 bases. The CDR3 is 14 amino acids. Germline CDR1 SGHRS, CDR2 YFSETQ. The V segment lost 4 bases and the J segment 6 bases; nucleotides outside the gene matches: 9.

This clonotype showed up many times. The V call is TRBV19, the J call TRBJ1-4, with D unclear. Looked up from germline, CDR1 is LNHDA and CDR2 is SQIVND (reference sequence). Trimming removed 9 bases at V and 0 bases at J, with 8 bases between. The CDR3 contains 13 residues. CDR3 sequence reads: CASSLATNEKLFF. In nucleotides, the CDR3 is TGTGCCAGCTCCCTTGCAACTAATGAAAAACTGTTTTTT. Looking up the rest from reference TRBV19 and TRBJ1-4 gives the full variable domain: DGGITQSPKYLFRKEGQNVTLSCEQNLNHDAMYWYRQDPGQGLRLIYYSQIVNDFQKGDIAEGYSVSREKKESFPLTVTSAQKNPTAFYLCASSLATNEKLFFGSGTQLSVL.

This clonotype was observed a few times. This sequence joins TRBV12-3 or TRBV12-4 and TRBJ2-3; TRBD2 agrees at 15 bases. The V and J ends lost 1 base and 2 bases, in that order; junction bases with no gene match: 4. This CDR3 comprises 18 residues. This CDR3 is CASSLGTSGGETTDTQYF. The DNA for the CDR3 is TGTGCCAGCAGTTTAGGGACTAGCGGGGGGGAGACCACAGATACGCAGTATTTT.

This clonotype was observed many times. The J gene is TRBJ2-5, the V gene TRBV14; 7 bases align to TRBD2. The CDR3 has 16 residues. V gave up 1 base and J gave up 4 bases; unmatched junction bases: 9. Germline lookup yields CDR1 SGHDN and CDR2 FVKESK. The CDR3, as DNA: TGTGCCAGCAGCCAAGGTGGCGGGGGAGCGGGAGAGACCCAGTACTTC. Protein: CASSQGGGGAGETQYF.

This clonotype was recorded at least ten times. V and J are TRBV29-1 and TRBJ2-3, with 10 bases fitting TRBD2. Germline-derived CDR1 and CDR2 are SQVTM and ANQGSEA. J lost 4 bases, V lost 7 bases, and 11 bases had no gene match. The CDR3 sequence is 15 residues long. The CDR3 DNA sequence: TGCAGCGAGCGGGAGGGTTTCTTTAGCGCAGATACGCAGTATTTT. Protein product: CSEREGFFSADTQYF.

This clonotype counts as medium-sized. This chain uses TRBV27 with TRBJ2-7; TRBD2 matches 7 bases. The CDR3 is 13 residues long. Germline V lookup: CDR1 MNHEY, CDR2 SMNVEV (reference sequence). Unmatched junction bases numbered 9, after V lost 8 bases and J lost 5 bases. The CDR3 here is CASSWTRNNEQYF. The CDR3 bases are TGTGCCAGCTCATGGACTAGGAATAACGAGCAGTACTTC.

The CDR3 DNA is TGTGCCAGCAGCTTATTGAGGGGGAACACTGAAGCTTTCTTT. Amino acids: CASSLLRGNTEAFF. The rearrangement links TRBV7-9 to TRBJ1-1, with D tentatively TRBD1 (5 bases). The CDR3 contains 14 residues. Germline V gives CDR1 SEHNR, CDR2 FQNEAQ (reference sequence). V lost 2 bases and J lost 1, with 8 bases in between.

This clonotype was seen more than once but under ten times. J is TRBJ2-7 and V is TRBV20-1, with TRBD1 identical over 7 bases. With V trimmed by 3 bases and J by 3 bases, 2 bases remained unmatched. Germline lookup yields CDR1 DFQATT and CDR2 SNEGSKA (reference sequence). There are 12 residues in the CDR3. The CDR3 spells CSASRGSYEQYF. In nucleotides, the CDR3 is TGCAGTGCTAGCAGGGGGAGCTACGAGCAGTACTTC.

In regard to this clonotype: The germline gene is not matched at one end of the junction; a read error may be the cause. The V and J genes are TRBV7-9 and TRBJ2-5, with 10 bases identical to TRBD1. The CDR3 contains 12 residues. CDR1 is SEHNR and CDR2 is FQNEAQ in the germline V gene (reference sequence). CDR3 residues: CASSSPGTGENF. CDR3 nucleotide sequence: TGTGCCAGCAGCTCACCCGGGACAGGGGAAAACTTC.

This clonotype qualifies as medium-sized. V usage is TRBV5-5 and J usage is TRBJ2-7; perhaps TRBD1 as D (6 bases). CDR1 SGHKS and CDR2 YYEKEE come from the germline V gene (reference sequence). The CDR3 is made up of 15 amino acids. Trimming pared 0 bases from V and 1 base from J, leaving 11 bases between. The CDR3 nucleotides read TGTGCCAGCAGCTTGGCGGGGCAGGGGTCCTACGAGCAGTACTTC. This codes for CASSLAGQGSYEQYF.

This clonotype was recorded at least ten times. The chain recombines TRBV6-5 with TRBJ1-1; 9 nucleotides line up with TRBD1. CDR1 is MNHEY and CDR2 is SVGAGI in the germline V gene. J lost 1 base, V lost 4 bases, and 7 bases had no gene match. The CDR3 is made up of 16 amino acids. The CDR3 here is CASSSRTGVENTEAFF. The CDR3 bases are TGTGCCAGCAGTTCTAGGACAGGGGTGGAGAACACTGAAGCTTTCTTT.

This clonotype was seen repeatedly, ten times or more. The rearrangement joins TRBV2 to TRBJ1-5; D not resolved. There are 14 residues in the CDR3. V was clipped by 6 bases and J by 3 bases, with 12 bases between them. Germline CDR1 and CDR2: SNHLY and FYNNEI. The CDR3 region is CASRAGRDNQPQHF. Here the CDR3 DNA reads TGTGCCAGCAGGGCTGGACGGGACAATCAGCCCCAGCATTTT.

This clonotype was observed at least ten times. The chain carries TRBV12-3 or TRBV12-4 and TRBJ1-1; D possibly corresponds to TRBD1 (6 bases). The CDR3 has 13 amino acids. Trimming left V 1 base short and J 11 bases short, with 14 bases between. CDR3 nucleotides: TGTGCCAGCAGTTTAGGAGCAGGGGCACAGGCTTTCTTT. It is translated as CASSLGAGAQAFF.

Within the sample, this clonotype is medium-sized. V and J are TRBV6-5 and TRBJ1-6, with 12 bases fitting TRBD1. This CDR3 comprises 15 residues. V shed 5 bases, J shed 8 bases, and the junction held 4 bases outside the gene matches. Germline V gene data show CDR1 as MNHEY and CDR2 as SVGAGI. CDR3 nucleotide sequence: TGTGCCAGCAGTACGGGACAGGGGGCGTATTCACCCCTCCACTTT. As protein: CASSTGQGAYSPLHF.

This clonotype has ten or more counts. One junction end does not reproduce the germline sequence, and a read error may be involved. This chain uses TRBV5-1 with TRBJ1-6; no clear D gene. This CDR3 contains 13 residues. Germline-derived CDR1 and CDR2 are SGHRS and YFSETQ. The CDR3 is CASSLDGNSPLHF. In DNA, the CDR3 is TGCGCCAGTAGCTTGGATGGGAATTCACCCCTCCACTTT.

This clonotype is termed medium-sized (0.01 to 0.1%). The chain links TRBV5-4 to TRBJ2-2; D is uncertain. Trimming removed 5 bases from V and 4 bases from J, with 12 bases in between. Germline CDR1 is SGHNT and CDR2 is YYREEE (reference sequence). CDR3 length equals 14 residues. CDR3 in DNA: TGTGCCAGCAGTCGTCTGGGCGGCACCGGGGAGCTGTTTTTT. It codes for CASSRLGGTGELFF.

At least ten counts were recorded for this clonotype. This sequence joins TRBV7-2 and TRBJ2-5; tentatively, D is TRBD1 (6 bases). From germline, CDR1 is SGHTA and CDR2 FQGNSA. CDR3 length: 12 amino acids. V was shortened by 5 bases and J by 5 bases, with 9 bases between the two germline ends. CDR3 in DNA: TGTGCCAGCAGCCGGACAGCTGAGACCCAGTACTTC. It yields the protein CASSRTAETQYF.

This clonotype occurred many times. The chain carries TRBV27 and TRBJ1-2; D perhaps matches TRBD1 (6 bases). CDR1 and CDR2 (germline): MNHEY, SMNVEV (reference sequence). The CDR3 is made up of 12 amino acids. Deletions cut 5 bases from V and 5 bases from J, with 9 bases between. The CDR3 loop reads CASSPRGYGYTF. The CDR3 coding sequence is TGTGCCAGCAGTCCCAGGGGATATGGCTACACCTTC.

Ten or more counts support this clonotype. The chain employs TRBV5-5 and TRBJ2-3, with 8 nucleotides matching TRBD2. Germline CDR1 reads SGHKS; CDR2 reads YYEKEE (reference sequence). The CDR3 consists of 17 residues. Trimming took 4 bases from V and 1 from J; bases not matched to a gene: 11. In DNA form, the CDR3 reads TGTGCCAGCAGCGACTTCGGCGGGGGGAAGGGCACAGATACGCAGTATTTT. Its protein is CASSDFGGGKGTDTQYF.

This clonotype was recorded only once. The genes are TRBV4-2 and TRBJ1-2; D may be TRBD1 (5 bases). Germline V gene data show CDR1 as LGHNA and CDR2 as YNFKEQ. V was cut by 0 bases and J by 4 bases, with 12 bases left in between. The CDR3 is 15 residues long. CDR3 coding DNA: TGTGCCAGCAGCCAAGATCACCAGGGTAGCTATGGCTACACCTTC. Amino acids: CASSQDHQGSYGYTF.

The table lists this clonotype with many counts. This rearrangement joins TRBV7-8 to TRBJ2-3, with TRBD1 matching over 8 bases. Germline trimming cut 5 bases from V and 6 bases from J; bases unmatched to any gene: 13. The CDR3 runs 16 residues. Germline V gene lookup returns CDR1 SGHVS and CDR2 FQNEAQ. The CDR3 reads CASSPVMGQGADTQYF. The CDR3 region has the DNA TGTGCCAGCAGCCCCGTGATGGGGCAGGGGGCCGATACGCAGTATTTT. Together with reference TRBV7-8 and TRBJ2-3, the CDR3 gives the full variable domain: GAGVSQSPRYKVAKRGQDVALRCDPISGHVSLFWYQQALGQGPEFLTYFQNEAQLDKSGLPSDRFFAERPEGSVSTLKIQRTQQEDSAVYLCASSPVMGQGADTQYFGPGTRLTVL.

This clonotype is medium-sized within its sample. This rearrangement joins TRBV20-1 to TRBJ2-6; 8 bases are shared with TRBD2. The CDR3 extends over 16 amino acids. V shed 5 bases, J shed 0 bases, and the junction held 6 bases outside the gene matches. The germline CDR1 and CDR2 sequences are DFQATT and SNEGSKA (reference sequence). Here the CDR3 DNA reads TGCAGTGCTGGCTCTAGCGGGCCCTCTGGGGCCAACGTCCTGACTTTC. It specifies CSAGSSGPSGANVLTF.

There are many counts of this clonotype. This chain's CDR3 is CASSLAGVQQETQYF. The CDR3 DNA follows: TGTGCCAGCAGCTTAGCCGGGGTCCAACAAGAGACCCAGTACTTC. The chain employs TRBV7-9 and TRBJ2-5; maybe TRBD2 (5 bases). Looked up from germline, CDR1 is SEHNR and CDR2 is FQNEAQ (reference sequence). This CDR3 has 15 amino acids. V gave up 0 bases and J gave up 2 bases, with 10 bases separating them. Based on the CDR3 plus reference TRBV7-9 and TRBJ2-5, the full variable domain is DTGVSQNPRHKITKRGQNVTFRCDPISEHNRLYWYRQTLGQGPEFLTYFQNEAQLEKSRLLSDRFSAERPKGSFSTLEIQRTEQGDSAMYLCASSLAGVQQETQYFGPGTRLLVL.

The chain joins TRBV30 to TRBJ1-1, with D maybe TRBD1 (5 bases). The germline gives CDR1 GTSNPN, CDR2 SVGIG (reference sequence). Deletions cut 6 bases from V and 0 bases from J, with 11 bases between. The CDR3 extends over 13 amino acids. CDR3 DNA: TGTGCCTGCTCAAGGGGCATGAACACTGAAGCTTTCTTT. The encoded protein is CACSRGMNTEAFF.

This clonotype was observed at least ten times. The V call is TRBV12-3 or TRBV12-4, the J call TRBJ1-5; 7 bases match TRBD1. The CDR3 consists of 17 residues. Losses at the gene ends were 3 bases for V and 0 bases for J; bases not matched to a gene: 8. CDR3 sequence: CASSFAPDRYSNQPQHF. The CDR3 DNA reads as TGTGCCAGCAGTTTCGCCCCGGACAGGTATAGCAATCAGCCCCAGCATTTT.

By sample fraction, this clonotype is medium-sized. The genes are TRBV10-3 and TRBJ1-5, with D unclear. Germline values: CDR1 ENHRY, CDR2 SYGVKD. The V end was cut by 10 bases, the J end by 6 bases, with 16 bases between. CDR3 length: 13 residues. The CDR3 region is CATAAGSGQPQHF. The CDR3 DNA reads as TGTGCCACCGCTGCGGGAAGCGGTCAGCCCCAGCATTTT.

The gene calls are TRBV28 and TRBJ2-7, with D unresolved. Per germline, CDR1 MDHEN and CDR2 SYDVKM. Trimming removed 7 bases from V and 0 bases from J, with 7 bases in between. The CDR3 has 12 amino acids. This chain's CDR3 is CASTGGSYEQYF. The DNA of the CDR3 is TGTGCCAGCACCGGCGGCTCCTACGAGCAGTACTTC.

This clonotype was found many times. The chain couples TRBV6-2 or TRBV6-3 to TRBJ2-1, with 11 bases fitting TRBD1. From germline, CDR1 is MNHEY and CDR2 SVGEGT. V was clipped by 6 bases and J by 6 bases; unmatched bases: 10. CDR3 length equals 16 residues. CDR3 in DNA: TGTGCCAGCAGACGACTCGGACAGGGGGCGGGCAATGAGCAGTTCTTC. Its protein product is CASRRLGQGAGNEQFF.

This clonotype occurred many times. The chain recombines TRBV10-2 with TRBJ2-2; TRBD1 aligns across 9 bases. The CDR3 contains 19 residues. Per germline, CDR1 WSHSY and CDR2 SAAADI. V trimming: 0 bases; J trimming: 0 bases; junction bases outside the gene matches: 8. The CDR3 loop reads CASSESRQGVESNTGELFF. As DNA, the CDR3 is TGCGCCAGCAGTGAGTCGAGACAGGGGGTCGAATCGAACACCGGGGAGCTGTTTTTT.

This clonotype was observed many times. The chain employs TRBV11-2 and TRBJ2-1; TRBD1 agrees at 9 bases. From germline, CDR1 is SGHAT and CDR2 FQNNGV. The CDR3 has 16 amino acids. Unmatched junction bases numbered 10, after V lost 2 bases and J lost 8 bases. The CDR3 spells CASSLSRDRVSDEQFF. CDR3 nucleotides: TGTGCCAGCAGCTTATCCCGGGACAGGGTCAGCGATGAGCAGTTCTTC.

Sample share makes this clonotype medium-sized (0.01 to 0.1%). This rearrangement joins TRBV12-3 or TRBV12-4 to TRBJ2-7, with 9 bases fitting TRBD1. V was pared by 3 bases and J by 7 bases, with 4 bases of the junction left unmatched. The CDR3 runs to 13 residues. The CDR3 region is CASSFLDRGEQYF. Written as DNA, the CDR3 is TGTGCCAGCAGTTTCTTGGACAGGGGAGAGCAGTACTTC.